This TCR beta chain was sequenced during a study of T cell clonotyping in hematopoietic cell transplantation. The CDR3 extends over 13 amino acids. In germline, CDR1 is SGHTA, CDR2 FQGNSA. V was cut by 3 bases and J by 5 bases, with 8 bases left in between. Profiled with immunoSEQ multiplex PCR; TCRdb holds only in-frame clones, not every one. This table has 2,000 to 2,500 clones, 80% to 90% appearing once. The sequence came from a man between 35 and 55 years old in good health. Some clones in this sample may be carry-over from other donors' samples. The specimen sequenced was peripheral blood mononuclear cells. The J gene is TRBJ1-5, the V gene TRBV7-2; D ambiguous. The CDR3 DNA reads as TGTGCCAGCAGCTTCAAAGGCGATCAGCCCCAGCATTTT. This codes for CASSFKGDQPQHF.